Listed here is a single T cell receptor (beta chain). The record originates from a study of blood T cells in healthy people across ages. A sample-barcoded 5' primer and a J-beta primer mix were used in a second PCR of about 7 to 11 cycles. A template-switch adaptor containing 12 random nucleotides labeled each cDNA molecule. Every sample gave at least 3 million paired-end reads containing CDR3. TCRdb ran MiXCR on the 5' RACE reads and lists one entry per CDR3 protein. In the table there are some 700,000 distinct CDR3 sequences, roughly two fifths of which are singletons. The study isolated at least 7 million PBMCs from each sample. Sequencing was carried out using blood. This clonotype was sampled from a woman aged 55-69 years in good health.

CDR3 DNA sequence: TGTGCCAGCAGTTTGGCCAGGGAAGGCTCACCCCTCCACTTT. This translates into CASSLAREGSPLHF. This chain joins TRBV12-3 or TRBV12-4 and TRBJ1-6, with D maybe TRBD1 (5 bases). This CDR3 is 14 amino acids long. Between the trimmed V and J ends, which lost 3 bases and 10 bases, there was a span of 13 bases.